The 16 T cell receptor beta chains in this list originate from one sample, sequenced in a study of T-cell memory formation after mild COVID-19. TCRdb called the 5' RACE reads again in MiXCR, with one record for every CDR3 protein. In the table there are about 210,000 distinct CDR3 sequences, roughly 27% of which are singletons. The specimen was PBMCs or a T cell subset sorted from them (not recorded which). Receptors were obtained from an adult woman who had mild COVID-19 (a few samples of this study predate the infection). Cell type and time point are not known.

This clonotype was observed a handful of times. V is TRBV28 and J is TRBJ2-3; unclear D gene. The ends were cut back, 10 bases at V and 4 bases at J, with 6 bases in the middle. The CDR3 is made up of 10 amino acids. Germline assignment: CDR1 MDHEN and CDR2 SYDVKM. CDR3 in DNA: TGTGCCATATCGTCAGATACGCAGTATTTT. This gives the protein CAISSDTQYF.

This clonotype came up a few times. The rearrangement joins TRBV6-2 or TRBV6-3 to TRBJ2-1; 12 bases are shared with TRBD1. J was trimmed by 9 bases and V by 5 bases; bases with no gene match: 8. Germline-derived CDR1 and CDR2 are MNHEY and SVGEGT. The CDR3 has 15 amino acids. The CDR3 sequence is CASSATGTGGGEQFF. In DNA form, the CDR3 reads TGTGCCAGCAGTGCCACCGGGACAGGGGGCGGTGAGCAGTTCTTC.

V and J are TRBV7-8 and TRBJ2-5, with 13 bases identical to TRBD2. Germline V CDR1 and CDR2: SGHVS, FQNEAQ. With V trimmed by 5 bases and J by 1 base, 4 bases remained unmatched. The CDR3 length is 16 residues. CDR3 sequence: CASSRGLAGLQETQYF. The CDR3, as DNA: TGTGCCAGCAGCCGGGGACTAGCGGGACTCCAAGAGACCCAGTACTTC.

The genes are TRBV25-1 and TRBJ1-5; unclear D gene. CDR3 size: 15 residues. Trimming took 4 bases from V and 1 from J, leaving 11 bases between them. The germline V gene has CDR1 MGHDK and CDR2 SYGVNS. CDR3 residues: CASSGSGWSNQPQHF. DNA of the CDR3: TGTGCCAGCAGTGGTTCAGGTTGGAGCAATCAGCCCCAGCATTTT.

V usage is TRBV5-5 and J usage is TRBJ1-2; no firm D call. Germline-derived CDR1 and CDR2 are SGHKS and YYEKEE (reference sequence). The CDR3 contains 16 residues. V lost 0 bases to trimming and J lost 2 bases, with 14 bases between them. CDR3 in amino acids: CASSLGVFGSNYGYTF. CDR3 sequence (DNA): TGTGCCAGCAGCTTGGGGGTCTTTGGTAGCAACTATGGCTACACCTTC.

The rearrangement joins TRBV12-3 or TRBV12-4 to TRBJ2-1; 7 bases match TRBD2. The CDR3 is 13 amino acids. With 6 bases clipped from V and 5 bases from J, the junction kept 4 bases outside the gene matches. CDR3 bases: TGTGCCAGCAGGCGGGAGAGAGACAATGAGCAGTTCTTC. Translated: CASRRERDNEQFF.

This rearrangement joins TRBV6-2 or TRBV6-3 to TRBJ2-2; D may be TRBD1 or TRBD2 (5 bases each). The length of the CDR3 is 14 residues. The germline V and J ends were trimmed by 3 bases and 4 bases, with 9 bases remaining between them. Germline V gives CDR1 MNHEY, CDR2 SVGEGT. The CDR3 DNA sequence: TGTGCCAGCAGTTATTTGAGGGGCACCGGGGAGCTGTTTTTT. Translating it yields CASSYLRGTGELFF.

The V and J genes are TRBV12-3 or TRBV12-4 and TRBJ2-5; TRBD2 might be the D (5 bases). The germline V and J ends were trimmed by 3 bases and 2 bases, with 10 bases remaining between them. The CDR3 has 14 amino acids. The DNA for the CDR3 is TGTGCCAGCAGTTTCGCTAGAGGGCAAGAGACCCAGTACTTC. Encoded protein: CASSFARGQETQYF.

The V and J genes are TRBV30 and TRBJ2-5; TRBD1 agrees at 8 bases. This CDR3 contains 13 residues. Germline V CDR1 and CDR2: GTSNPN, SVGIG (reference sequence). V lost 2 bases to trimming and J lost 1 base; unmatched junction nucleotides: 0. DNA of the CDR3: TGTGCCTGGAGTCAGGGGGCCCAAGAGACCCAGTACTTC. This encodes CAWSQGAQETQYF.

This clonotype was seen more than once but under ten times. The rearrangement uses TRBV29-1 and TRBJ2-2; D is ambiguous. The CDR3 spans 11 residues. Trimming removed 5 bases from V and 6 bases from J, with 7 bases in between. Per germline, CDR1 SQVTM and CDR2 ANQGSEA. The CDR3 here is CSVSDAGELFF. The CDR3 nucleotides read TGCAGCGTTTCCGACGCCGGGGAGCTGTTTTTT.

This chain uses TRBV20-1 with TRBJ1-2, with 9 nucleotides matching TRBD1. The CDR3 length is 13 residues. Looked up from germline, CDR1 is DFQATT and CDR2 is SNEGSKA (reference sequence). With V trimmed by 3 bases and J by 8 bases, 7 bases remained unmatched. The CDR3 sequence is CSASGQGRNGYTF. The CDR3 DNA sequence: TGCAGTGCTAGCGGACAGGGGAGGAACGGCTACACCTTC.

The V gene is TRBV20-1, the J gene TRBJ1-2, with D tentatively TRBD1 (5 bases). Germline V lookup: CDR1 DFQATT, CDR2 SNEGSKA (reference sequence). The CDR3 is made up of 15 amino acids. Trimming stripped 3 bases from V and 2 bases from J, with 16 bases between. The CDR3 loop is CSARAYSGGNYGYTF. In DNA, the CDR3 is TGCAGTGCTAGGGCATACTCCGGGGGGAACTATGGCTACACCTTC.

In its sample, this clonotype was seen a few times. The chain recombines TRBV6-2 or TRBV6-3 with TRBJ1-2; 7 bases are a match to TRBD1. This CDR3 region has 15 residues. Trimming removed 5 bases from V and 2 bases from J; junction bases left unmatched: 8. The germline gives CDR1 MNHEY, CDR2 SVGEGT. CDR3 in amino acids: CASSTNRGANYGYTF. CDR3 coding DNA: TGTGCCAGCAGTACTAACAGGGGTGCCAACTATGGCTACACCTTC.

This clonotype came up a few times. This rearrangement joins TRBV5-1 to TRBJ2-3, with TRBD2 matching 11 bases. From germline, CDR1 is SGHRS and CDR2 YFSETQ. J was trimmed by 3 bases and V by 3 bases; bases with no gene match: 6. CDR3 length: 16 residues. The CDR3 is CASSWDSGRVTDTQYF. The CDR3 region has the DNA TGCGCCAGCAGCTGGGATAGCGGGAGGGTAACAGATACGCAGTATTTT.

This sequence joins TRBV7-3 and TRBJ1-1, with D possibly TRBD1 on 6 matching bases. V lost 5 bases to trimming and J lost 5 bases, with 18 bases between them. From germline, CDR1 is SGHTA and CDR2 FQGTGA. CDR3 length equals 15 residues. For the CDR3, the DNA is TGTGCCAGCAGCCCCACCGGGACACGGCCAACTGAAGCTTTCTTT. Translation gives CASSPTGTRPTEAFF.

The rearrangement uses TRBV20-1 and TRBJ1-4; the D gene is possibly TRBD1 (5 bases). This CDR3 region has 15 residues. Per germline, CDR1 DFQATT and CDR2 SNEGSKA (reference sequence). Trimming removed 2 bases at V and 3 bases at J, with 13 bases between. Here the CDR3 reads CSARWEPGANEKLFF. As DNA, the CDR3 is TGCAGTGCTAGATGGGAGCCGGGGGCTAATGAAAAACTGTTTTTT.